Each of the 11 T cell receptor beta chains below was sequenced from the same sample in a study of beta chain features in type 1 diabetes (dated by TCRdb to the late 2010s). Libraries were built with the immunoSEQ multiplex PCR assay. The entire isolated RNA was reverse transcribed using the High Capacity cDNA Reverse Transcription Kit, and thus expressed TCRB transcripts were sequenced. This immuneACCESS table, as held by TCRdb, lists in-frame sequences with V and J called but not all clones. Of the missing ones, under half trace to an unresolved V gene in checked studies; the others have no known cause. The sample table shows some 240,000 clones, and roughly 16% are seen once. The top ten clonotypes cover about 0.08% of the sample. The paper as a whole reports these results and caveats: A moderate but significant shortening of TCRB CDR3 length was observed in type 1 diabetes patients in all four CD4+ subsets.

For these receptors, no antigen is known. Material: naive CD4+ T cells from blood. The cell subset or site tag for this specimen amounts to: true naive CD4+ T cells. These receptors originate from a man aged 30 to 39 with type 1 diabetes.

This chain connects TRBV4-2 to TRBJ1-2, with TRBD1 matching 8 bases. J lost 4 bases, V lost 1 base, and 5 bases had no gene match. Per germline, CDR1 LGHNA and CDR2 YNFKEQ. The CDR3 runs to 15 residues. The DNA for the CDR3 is TGTGCCAGCAGCCAAGGGACAGGGCAGGGCTATGGCTACACCTTC. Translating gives CASSQGTGQGYGYTF.

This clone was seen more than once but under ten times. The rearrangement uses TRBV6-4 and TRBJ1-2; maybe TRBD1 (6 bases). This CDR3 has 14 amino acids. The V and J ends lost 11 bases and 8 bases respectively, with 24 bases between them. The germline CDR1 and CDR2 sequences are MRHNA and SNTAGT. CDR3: CASREGGQQGGYTF. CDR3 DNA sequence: TGTGCCTCCCGAGAGGGGGGTCAACAAGGGGGCTACACCTTC.

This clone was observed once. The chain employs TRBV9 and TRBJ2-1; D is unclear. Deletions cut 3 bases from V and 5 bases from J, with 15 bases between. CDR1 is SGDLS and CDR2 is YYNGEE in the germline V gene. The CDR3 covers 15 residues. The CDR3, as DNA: TGTGCCAGCAGCGCCCGTAGCAGACCAAACAATGAGCAGTTCTTC. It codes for CASSARSRPNNEQFF.

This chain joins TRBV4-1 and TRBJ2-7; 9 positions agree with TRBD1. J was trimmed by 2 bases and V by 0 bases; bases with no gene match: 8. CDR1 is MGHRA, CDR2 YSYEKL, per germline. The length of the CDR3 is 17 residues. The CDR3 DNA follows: TGCGCCAGCAGCCAAGATCTGCTAGGGACAGGGCCCTACGAGCAGTACTTC. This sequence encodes CASSQDLLGTGPYEQYF.

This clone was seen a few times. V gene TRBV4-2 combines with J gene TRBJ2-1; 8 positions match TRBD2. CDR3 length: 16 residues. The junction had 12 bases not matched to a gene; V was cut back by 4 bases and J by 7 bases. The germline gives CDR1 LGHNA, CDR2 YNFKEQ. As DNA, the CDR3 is TGTGCCAGCAGCCCTCGTGGGCCAGCGGGAGCGAATGAGCAGTTCTTC. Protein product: CASSPRGPAGANEQFF.

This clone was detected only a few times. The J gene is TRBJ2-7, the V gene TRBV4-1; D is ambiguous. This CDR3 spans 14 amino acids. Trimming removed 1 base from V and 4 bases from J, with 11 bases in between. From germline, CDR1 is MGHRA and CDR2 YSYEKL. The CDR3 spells CASSQGRGSYEQYF. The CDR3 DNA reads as TGCGCCAGCAGCCAAGGGCGCGGTTCGTACGAGCAGTACTTC.

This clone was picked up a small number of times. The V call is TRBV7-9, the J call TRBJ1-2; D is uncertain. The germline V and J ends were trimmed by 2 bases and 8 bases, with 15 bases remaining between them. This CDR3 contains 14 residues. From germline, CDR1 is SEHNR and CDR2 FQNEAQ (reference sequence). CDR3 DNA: TGTGCCAGCAGCTTACTCTTCGACAACGAAGGCTACACCTTC. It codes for CASSLLFDNEGYTF. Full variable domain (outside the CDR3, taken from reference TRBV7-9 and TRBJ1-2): DTGVSQNPRHKITKRGQNVTFRCDPISEHNRLYWYRQTLGQGPEFLTYFQNEAQLEKSRLLSDRFSAERPKGSFSTLEIQRTEQGDSAMYLCASSLLFDNEGYTFGSGTRLTVV.

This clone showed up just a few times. Written as DNA, the CDR3 is TGTGCCAGCAGCTTAGCGTCAAACAAAGAGACCCAGTACTTC. This codes for CASSLASNKETQYF. The chain joins TRBV7-2 to TRBJ2-5, with D unresolved. The CDR3 consists of 14 residues. Trimming shortened V by 0 bases and J by 3 bases, and 8 bases separated the two germline ends. Germline V CDR1 and CDR2: SGHTA, FQGNSA.

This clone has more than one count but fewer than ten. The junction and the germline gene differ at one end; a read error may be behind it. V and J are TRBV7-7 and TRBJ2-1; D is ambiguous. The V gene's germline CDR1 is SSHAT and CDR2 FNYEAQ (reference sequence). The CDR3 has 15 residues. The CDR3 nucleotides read TGTGCTAGCAGCTTAGGAGCCGGTGGCAACAATGAGCAGTTCTTC. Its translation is CASSLGAGGNNEQFF.

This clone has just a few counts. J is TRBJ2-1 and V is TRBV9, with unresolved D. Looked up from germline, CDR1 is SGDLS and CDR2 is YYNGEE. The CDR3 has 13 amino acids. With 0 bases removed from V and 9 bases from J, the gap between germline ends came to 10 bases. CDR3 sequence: CASSVGSLSEQFF. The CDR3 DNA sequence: TGTGCCAGCAGCGTAGGGTCCCTGAGTGAGCAGTTCTTC.

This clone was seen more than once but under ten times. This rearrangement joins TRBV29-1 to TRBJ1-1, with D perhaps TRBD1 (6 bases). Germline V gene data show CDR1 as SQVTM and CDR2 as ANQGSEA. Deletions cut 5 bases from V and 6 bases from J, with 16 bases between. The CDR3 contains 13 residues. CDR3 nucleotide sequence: TGCAGCGTTAACAGGGTGCTTGGCGCTGAAGCTTTCTTT. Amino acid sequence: CSVNRVLGAEAFF. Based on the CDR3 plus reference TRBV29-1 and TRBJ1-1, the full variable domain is SAVISQKPSRDICQRGTSLTIQCQVDSQVTMMFWYRQQPGQSLTLIATANQGSEATYESGFVIDKFPISRPNLTFSTLTVSNMSPEDSSIYLCSVNRVLGAEAFFGQGTRLTVV.